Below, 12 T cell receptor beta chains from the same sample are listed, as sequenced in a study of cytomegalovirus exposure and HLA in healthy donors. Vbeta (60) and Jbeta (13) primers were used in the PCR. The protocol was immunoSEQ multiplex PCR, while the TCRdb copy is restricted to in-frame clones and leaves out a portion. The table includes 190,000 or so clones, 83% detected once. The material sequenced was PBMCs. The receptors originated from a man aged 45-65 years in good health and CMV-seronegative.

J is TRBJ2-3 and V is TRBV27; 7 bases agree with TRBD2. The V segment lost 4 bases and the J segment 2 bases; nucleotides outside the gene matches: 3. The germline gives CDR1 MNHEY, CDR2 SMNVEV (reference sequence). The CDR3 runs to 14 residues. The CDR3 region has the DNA TGTGCCAGCAGTTCGGGACTACCCACAGATACGCAGTATTTT. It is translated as CASSSGLPTDTQYF.

CDR3 nucleotides: TGTGCCTCCTTGGACAGGCAGGGGACTGAAGCTTTCTTT. It encodes CASLDRQGTEAFF. The rearrangement joins TRBV7-9 to TRBJ1-1, with TRBD1 matching over 7 bases. The V gene end was trimmed by 11 bases and the J gene end by 5 bases; junction bases not matched to a gene: 11. Germline CDR1 reads SEHNR; CDR2 reads FQNEAQ (reference sequence). The CDR3 runs 13 residues.

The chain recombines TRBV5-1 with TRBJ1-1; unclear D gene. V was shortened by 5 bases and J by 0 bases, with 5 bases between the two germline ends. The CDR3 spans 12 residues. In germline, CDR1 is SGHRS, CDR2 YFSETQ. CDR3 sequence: CASSNLNTEAFF. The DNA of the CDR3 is TGCGCCAGCAGTAATTTGAACACTGAAGCTTTCTTT.

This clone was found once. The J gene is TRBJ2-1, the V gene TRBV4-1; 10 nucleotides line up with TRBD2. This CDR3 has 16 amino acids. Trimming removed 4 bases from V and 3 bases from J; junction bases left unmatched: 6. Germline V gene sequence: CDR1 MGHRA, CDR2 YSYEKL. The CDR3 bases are TGCGCCAGCAGCCTTGGGGTAGCGGGGGGCTACAATGAGCAGTTCTTC. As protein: CASSLGVAGGYNEQFF.

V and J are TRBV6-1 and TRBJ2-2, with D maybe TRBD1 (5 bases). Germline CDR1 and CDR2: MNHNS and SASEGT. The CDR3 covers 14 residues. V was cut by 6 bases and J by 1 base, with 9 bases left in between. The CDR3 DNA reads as TGTGCCAGCAGCGGACACCTGAACACCGGGGAGCTGTTTTTT. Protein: CASSGHLNTGELFF.

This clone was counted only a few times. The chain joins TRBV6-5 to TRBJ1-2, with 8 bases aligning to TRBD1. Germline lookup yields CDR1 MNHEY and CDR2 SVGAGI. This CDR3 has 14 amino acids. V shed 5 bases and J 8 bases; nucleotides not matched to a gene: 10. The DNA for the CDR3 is TGTGCCAGCAGTACCGGACAGGGAGTTAACGGCTACACCTTC. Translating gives CASSTGQGVNGYTF.

CDR3 nucleotides: TGTGCCAGTAGTATCCGACCTCGAGGCGACACTGAAGCTTTCTTT. This encodes CASSIRPRGDTEAFF. The V call is TRBV19, the J call TRBJ1-1; no clear D. Trimming took 3 bases from V and 3 from J, leaving 14 bases between them. Looked up from germline, CDR1 is LNHDA and CDR2 is SQIVND (reference sequence). The CDR3 consists of 15 residues. The full variable domain, in which reference TRBV19 and TRBJ1-1 provide the parts outside the CDR3, is DGGITQSPKYLFRKEGQNVTLSCEQNLNHDAMYWYRQDPGQGLRLIYYSQIVNDFQKGDIAEGYSVSREKKESFPLTVTSAQKNPTAFYLCASSIRPRGDTEAFFGQGTRLTVV.

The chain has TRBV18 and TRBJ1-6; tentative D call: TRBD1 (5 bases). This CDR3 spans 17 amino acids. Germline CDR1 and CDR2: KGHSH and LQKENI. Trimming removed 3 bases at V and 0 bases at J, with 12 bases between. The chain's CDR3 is CASSPGQLSSYNSPLHF. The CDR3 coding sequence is TGTGCCAGCTCACCGGGGCAGCTAAGCTCCTATAATTCACCCCTCCACTTT.

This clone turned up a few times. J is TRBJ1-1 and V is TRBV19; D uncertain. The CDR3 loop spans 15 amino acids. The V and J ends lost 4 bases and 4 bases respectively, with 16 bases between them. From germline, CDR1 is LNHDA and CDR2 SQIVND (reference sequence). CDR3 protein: CASSSSWMAVTEAFF. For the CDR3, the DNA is TGTGCCAGTAGTAGTTCCTGGATGGCGGTCACTGAAGCTTTCTTT.

Written as DNA, the CDR3 is TGTGCCAGTAGTCTCCAGGGACAGGGGGCTGCAGATACGCAGTATTTT. It encodes CASSLQGQGAADTQYF. The chain recombines TRBV19 with TRBJ2-3, with 12 bases identical to TRBD1. Germline CDR1 is LNHDA and CDR2 is SQIVND (reference sequence). This CDR3 has 16 amino acids. V was clipped by 5 bases and J by 4 bases; unmatched bases: 7.

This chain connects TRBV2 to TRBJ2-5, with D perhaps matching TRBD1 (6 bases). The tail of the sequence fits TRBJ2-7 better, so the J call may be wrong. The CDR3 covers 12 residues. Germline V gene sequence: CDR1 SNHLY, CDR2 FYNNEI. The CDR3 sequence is CATGQFSYEQYF. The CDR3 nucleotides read TGTGCTACCGGACAGTTTTCCTACGAGCAGTACTTC.

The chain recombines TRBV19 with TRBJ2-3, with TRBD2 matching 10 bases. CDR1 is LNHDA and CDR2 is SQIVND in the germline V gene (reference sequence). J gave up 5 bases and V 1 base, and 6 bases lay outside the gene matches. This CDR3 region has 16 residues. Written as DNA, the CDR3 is TGTGCCAGTAGTATAGTCGGAGCGGGAGGGAAAGATACGCAGTATTTT. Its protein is CASSIVGAGGKDTQYF.